This T cell receptor beta chain came from a study of cytomegalovirus exposure and HLA in healthy donors. This CDR3 is built from 15 residues. With 1 base removed from V and 13 bases from J, the gap between germline ends came to 17 bases. Germline V lookup: CDR1 LGHNA, CDR2 YSLEER. Sampled while nominally healthy, donors likely had unrecorded immune exposures. Amplification used 60 Vbeta primers and 13 Jbeta primers. TCRdb keeps only in-frame clones here, not all; method: immunoSEQ multiplex PCR. The data contain approximately 110,000 clones, roughly 74% of them singletons. Findings and caveats of the study: The authors later linked a missense DCLRE1C variant to TCR beta V- and J-gene trimming. From TCR beta sequences, most subjects' HLA-A and HLA-B alleles were reportedly predicted accurately. Most TCRs appeared rarely, but some public TCRs recurred in many donors.

With regard to this clone: Its antigen remains unidentified.

Input material: PBMCs. This chain connects TRBV4-3 to TRBJ1-6; D is unresolved. The sequence was obtained from a woman between 50 and 59 years old in good health and CMV-seropositive. CDR3 loop: CASSQVHGGGWPLHF. CDR3 DNA sequence: TGCGCCAGCAGCCAAGTTCACGGCGGAGGATGGCCCCTCCACTTT.